This T cell receptor beta chain was observed in a study of T cell changes during pregnancy in multiple sclerosis. CDR3 length: 12 amino acids. In germline, CDR1 is SGDLS, CDR2 YYNGEE. The V end was cut by 0 bases, the J end by 3 bases, with 3 bases between. Repertoires were generated with immunoSEQ multiplex PCR, while TCRdb's copy carries only in-frame clones and drops some. There are some 60,000 clones in the sample; roughly 93% occur only once, and 1% to 1.5% lies in the top ten. Sequenced material: peripheral blood, taken in the second trimester of pregnancy. This chain uses TRBV9 with TRBJ1-1; no definite D call. The sequence derives from a female donor with multiple sclerosis, enrolled in a pregnancy study. CDR3 nucleotides: TGTGCCAGCAGCGTAGCGGACACTGAAGCTTTCTTT. Amino acids: CASSVADTEAFF.